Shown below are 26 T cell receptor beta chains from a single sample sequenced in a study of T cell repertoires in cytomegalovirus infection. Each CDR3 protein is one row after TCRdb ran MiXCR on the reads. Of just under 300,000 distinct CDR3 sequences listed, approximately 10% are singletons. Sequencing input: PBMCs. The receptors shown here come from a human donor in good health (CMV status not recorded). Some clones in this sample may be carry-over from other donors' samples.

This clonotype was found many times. Here the CDR3 reads CASSATGTTTYEQYF. CDR3 nucleotide sequence: TGTGCCAGCAGCGCAACCGGGACGACCACCTACGAGCAGTACTTC. The chain combines TRBV5-4 with TRBJ2-7; the D gene could be TRBD1 or TRBD2 (5 bases each). CDR1 is SGHNT, CDR2 YYREEE, per germline (reference sequence). The CDR3 is 15 residues long. V was shortened by 4 bases and J by 2 bases, with 16 bases between the two germline ends.

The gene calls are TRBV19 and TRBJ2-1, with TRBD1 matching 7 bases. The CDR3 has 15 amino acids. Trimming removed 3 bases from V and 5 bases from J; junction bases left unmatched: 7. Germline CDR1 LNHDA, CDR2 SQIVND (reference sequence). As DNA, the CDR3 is TGTGCCAGTAGTATCGTTCCGACAGGGAACAATGAGCAGTTCTTC. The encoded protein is CASSIVPTGNNEQFF.

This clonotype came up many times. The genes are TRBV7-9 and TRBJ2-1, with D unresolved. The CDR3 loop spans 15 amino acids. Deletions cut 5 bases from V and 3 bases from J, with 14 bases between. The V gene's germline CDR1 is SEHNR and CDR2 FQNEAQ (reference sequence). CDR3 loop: CASSHTQTLYNEQFF. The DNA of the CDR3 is TGTGCCAGCAGCCACACTCAAACCCTCTACAATGAGCAGTTCTTC.

The CDR3 coding sequence is TGCGCCAGCAGCTTGAGGACAGTCGGATACAATGAGCAGTTCTTC. Protein: CASSLRTVGYNEQFF. This chain uses TRBV5-1 with TRBJ2-1, with D possibly being TRBD1 (6 bases). The germline V gene has CDR1 SGHRS and CDR2 YFSETQ. V was trimmed by 1 base and J by 4 bases, leaving 12 bases between them. The CDR3 runs to 15 residues.

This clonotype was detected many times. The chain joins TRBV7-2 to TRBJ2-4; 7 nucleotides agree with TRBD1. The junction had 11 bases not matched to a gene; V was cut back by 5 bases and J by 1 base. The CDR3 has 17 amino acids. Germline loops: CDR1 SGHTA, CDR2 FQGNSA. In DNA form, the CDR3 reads TGTGCCAGCAGCACCCAGTCAGGCAGGGGGGCCAAAAACATTCAGTACTTC. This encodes CASSTQSGRGAKNIQYF. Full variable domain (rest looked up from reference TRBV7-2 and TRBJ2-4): GAGVSQSPSNKVTEKGKDVELRCDPISGHTALYWYRQSLGQGLEFLIYFQGNSAPDKSGLPSDRFSAERTGGSVSTLTIQRTQQEDSAVYLCASSTQSGRGAKNIQYFGAGTRLSVL.

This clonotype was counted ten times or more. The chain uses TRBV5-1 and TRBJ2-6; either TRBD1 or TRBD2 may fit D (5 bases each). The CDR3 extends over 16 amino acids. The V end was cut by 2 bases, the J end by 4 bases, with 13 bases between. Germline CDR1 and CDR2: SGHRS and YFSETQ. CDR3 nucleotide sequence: TGCGCCAGCAGCTTCTCCGGGGCTGCAGGGGCCAACGTCCTGACTTTC. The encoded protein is CASSFSGAAGANVLTF.

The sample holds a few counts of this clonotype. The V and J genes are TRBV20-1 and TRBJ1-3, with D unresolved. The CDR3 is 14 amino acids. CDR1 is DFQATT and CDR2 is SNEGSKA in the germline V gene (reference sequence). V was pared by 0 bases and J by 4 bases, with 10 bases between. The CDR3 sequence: CSARETLWGNTIYF. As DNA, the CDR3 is TGCAGTGCTAGAGAAACGCTGTGGGGAAACACCATATATTTT.

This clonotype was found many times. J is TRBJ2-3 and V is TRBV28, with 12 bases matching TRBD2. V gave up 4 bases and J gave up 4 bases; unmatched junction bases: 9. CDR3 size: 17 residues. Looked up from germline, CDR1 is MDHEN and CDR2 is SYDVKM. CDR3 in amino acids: CASSSDGLAGRSDTQYF. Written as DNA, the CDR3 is TGTGCCAGCAGTTCCGACGGACTAGCGGGGAGGTCAGATACGCAGTATTTT.

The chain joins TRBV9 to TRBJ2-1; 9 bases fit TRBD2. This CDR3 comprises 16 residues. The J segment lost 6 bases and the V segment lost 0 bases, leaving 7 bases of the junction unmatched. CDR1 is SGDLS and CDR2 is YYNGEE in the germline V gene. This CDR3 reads CASSVARSGGFNEQFF. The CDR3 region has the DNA TGTGCCAGCAGCGTAGCTCGAAGCGGGGGGTTCAATGAGCAGTTCTTC.

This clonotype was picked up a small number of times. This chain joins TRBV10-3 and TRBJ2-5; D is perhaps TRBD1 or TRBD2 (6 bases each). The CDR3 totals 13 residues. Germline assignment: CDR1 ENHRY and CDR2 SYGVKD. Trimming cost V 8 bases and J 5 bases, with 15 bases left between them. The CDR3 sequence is CAIAFGGGETQYF. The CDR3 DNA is TGTGCCATCGCGTTCGGGGGCGGTGAGACCCAGTACTTC.

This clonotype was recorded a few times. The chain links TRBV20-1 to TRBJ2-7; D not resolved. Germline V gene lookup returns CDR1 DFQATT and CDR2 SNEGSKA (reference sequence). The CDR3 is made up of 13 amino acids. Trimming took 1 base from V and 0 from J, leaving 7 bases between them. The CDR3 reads CSARGPGSYEQYF. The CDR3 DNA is TGCAGTGCTAGAGGTCCGGGCTCCTACGAGCAGTACTTC.

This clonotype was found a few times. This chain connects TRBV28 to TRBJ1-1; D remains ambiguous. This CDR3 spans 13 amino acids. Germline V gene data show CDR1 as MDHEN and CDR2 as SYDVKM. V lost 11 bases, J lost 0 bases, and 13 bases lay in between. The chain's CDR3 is CAAYRALNTEAFF. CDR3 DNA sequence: TGTGCCGCCTATCGCGCCTTGAACACTGAAGCTTTCTTT. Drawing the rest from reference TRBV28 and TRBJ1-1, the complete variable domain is DVKVTQSSRYLVKRTGEKVFLECVQDMDHENMFWYRQDPGLGLRLIYFSYDVKMKEKGDIPEGYSVSREKKERFSLILESASTNQTSMYLCAAYRALNTEAFFGQGTRLTVV.

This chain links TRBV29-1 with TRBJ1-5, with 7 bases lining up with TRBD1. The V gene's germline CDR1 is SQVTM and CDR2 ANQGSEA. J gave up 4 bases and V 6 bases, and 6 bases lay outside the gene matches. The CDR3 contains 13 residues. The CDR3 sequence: CSVWTGINQPQHF. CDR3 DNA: TGCAGCGTGTGGACAGGAATAAATCAGCCCCAGCATTTT. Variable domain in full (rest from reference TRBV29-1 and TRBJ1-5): SAVISQKPSRDICQRGTSLTIQCQVDSQVTMMFWYRQQPGQSLTLIATANQGSEATYESGFVIDKFPISRPNLTFSTLTVSNMSPEDSSIYLCSVWTGINQPQHFGDGTRLSIL.

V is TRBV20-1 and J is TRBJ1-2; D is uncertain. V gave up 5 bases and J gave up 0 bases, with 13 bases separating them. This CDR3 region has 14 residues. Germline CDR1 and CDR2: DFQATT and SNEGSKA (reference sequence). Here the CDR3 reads CSAGKTVPNYGYTF. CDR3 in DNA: TGCAGTGCTGGGAAGACGGTTCCTAACTATGGCTACACCTTC.

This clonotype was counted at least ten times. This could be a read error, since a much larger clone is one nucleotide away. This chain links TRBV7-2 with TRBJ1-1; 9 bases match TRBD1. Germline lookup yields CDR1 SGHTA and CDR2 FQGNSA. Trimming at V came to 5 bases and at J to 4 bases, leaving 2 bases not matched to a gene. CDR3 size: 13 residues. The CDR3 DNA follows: TGTGCCAGCAGCATGACAGGGGGCACTGAAGCTTTCTTT. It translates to CASSMTGGTEAFF.

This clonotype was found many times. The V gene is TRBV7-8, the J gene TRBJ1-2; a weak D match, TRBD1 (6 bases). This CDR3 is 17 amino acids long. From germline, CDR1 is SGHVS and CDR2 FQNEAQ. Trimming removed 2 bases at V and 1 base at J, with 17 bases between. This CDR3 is CASSLLDTRGFNYGYTF. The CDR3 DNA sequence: TGTGCCAGCAGCTTACTGGACACGAGGGGGTTTAACTATGGCTACACCTTC.

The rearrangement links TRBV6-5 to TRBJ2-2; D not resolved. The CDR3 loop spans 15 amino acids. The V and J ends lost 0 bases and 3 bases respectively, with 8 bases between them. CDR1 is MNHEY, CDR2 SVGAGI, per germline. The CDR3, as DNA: TGTGCCAGCAGTTACTCGAGACTGTACACCGGGGAGCTGTTTTTT. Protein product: CASSYSRLYTGELFF.

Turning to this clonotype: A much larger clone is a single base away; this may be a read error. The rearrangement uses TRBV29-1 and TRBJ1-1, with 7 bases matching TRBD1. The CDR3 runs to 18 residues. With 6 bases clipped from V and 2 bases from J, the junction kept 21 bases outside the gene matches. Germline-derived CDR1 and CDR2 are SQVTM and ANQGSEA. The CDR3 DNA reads TGCAGCGTCCACGGCCACTACGTACCCGGGACAGTTAACACTGAAGCTTTCTTT. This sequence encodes CSVHGHYVPGTVNTEAFF.

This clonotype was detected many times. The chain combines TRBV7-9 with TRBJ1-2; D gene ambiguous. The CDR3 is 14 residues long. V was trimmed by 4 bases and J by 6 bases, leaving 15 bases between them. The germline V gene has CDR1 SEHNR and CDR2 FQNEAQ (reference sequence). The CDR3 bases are TGTGCCAGCAGCTCCCTAATGACTAGGCATGGCTACACCTTC. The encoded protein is CASSSLMTRHGYTF.

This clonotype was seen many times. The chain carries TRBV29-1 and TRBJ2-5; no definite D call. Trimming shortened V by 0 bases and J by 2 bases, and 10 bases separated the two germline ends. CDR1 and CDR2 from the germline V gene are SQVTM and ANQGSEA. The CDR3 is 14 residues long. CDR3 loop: CSVEDRGRQETQYF. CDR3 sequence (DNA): TGCAGCGTTGAAGATCGCGGAAGACAAGAGACCCAGTACTTC.

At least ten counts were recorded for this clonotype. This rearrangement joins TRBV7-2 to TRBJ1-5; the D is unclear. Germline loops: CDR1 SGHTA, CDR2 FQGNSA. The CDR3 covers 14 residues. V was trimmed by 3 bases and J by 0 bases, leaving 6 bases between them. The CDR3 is CASSFDYSNQPQHF. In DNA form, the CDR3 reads TGTGCCAGCAGCTTCGACTATAGCAATCAGCCCCAGCATTTT. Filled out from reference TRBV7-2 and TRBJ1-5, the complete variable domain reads GAGVSQSPSNKVTEKGKDVELRCDPISGHTALYWYRQSLGQGLEFLIYFQGNSAPDKSGLPSDRFSAERTGGSVSTLTIQRTQQEDSAVYLCASSFDYSNQPQHFGDGTRLSIL.

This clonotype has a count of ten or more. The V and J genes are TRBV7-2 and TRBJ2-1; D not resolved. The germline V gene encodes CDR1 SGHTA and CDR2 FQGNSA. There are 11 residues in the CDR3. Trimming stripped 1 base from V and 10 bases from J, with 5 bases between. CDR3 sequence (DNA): TGTGCCAGCAGCTTAGTGGGGGAGCAGTTCTTC. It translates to CASSLVGEQFF.

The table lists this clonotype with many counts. The chain's CDR3 is CASRREAHQETQYF. The DNA for the CDR3 is TGTGCCAGCAGACGCGAGGCCCACCAAGAGACCCAGTACTTC. The chain is built from TRBV5-5 and TRBJ2-5; D gene uncertain. V gave up 5 bases and J gave up 0 bases, with 11 bases separating them. Germline CDR1 reads SGHKS; CDR2 reads YYEKEE (reference sequence). The CDR3 loop spans 14 amino acids. The full variable domain, with the rest looked up from reference TRBV5-5 and TRBJ2-5, is DAGVTQSPTHLIKTRGQQVTLRCSPISGHKSVSWYQQVLGQGPQFIFQYYEKEERGRGNFPDRFSARQFPNYSSELNVNALLLGDSALYLCASRREAHQETQYFGPGTRLLVL.

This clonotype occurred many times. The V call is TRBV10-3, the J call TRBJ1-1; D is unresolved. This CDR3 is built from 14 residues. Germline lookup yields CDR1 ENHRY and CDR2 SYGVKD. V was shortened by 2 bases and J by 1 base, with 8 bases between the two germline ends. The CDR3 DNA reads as TGTGCCATCAGTGAGCACGGTGGGAACACTGAAGCTTTCTTT. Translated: CAISEHGGNTEAFF.

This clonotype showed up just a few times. This chain's CDR3 is CASSPTQGARSTDTQYF. CDR3 bases: TGTGCCAGCTCACCAACCCAGGGGGCGCGGTCCACAGATACGCAGTATTTT. This chain links TRBV18 with TRBJ2-3, with 8 bases fitting TRBD1. V dropped 2 bases and J dropped 2; count of bases not matched to a gene: 9. The CDR3 length is 17 residues. Germline V gives CDR1 KGHSH, CDR2 LQKENI. Looking up the rest from reference TRBV18 and TRBJ2-3 gives the full variable domain: NAGVMQNPRHLVRRRGQEARLRCSPMKGHSHVYWYRQLPEEGLKFMVYLQKENIIDESGMPKERFSAEFPKEGPSILRIQQVVRGDSAAYFCASSPTQGARSTDTQYFGPGTRLTVL.

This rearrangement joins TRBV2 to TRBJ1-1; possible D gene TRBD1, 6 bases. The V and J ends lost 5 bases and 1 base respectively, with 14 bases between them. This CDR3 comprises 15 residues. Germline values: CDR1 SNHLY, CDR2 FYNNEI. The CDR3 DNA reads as TGTGCCAGCAGTCCATACGGGACACCGAACACTGAAGCTTTCTTT. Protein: CASSPYGTPNTEAFF.